A selection of T cell receptor beta chains follows, all from one sample in a study of Tregs in tolerant kidney transplant recipients. Data came from immunoSEQ multiplex PCR; TCRdb stores just in-frame clones and leaves some out. This table holds roughly 14,000 clones, 53% found once. These receptors' targets are unknown. The sequences come from CD4+ T cells from blood cultured with allogeneic cells, collected before the transplant. The receptors were sampled from a human patient who received a combined kidney and bone marrow transplant. Each CDR3 is given with its conserved first and last residue. Each record gives: V gene, D gene, J gene, CDR3 length, clone size, CDR3 protein, CDR3 DNA. D genes are given only for firm matches. A clone size is listed for some rows: how often the clone was seen (once, few, many), or a class if it is expanded.

TRBV7-9,TRBD1,TRBJ2-1,15,large,CASSLVSGGYNEQFF,TGTGCCAGCAGCTTGGTGTCAGGGGGCTACAATGAGCAGTTCTTC
TRBV11-3,NA,TRBJ2-7,14,few,CASGGGAAAGEQYF,TGTGCCAGCGGAGGGGGGGCTGCCGCGGGGGAGCAGTACTTC
TRBV20-1,NA,TRBJ2-7,11,NA,CSASSRQAQYF,TGCAGTGCCAGCTCCAGACAGGCCCAGTACTTC
TRBV5-3,TRBD1,TRBJ2-1,14,few,CARSSNRQGHEQFF,TGTGCCAGAAGCTCAAACAGACAGGGCCATGAGCAGTTCTTC
TRBV2,NA,TRBJ1-2,15,NA,CASSGPGGAVGGYTF,TGTGCCAGCAGCGGACCCGGAGGGGCAGTGGGTGGCTACACCTTC
TRBV6-6,TRBD2,TRBJ2-7,12,NA,CASSYGGGPQYF,TGTGCCAGCAGTTACGGGGGGGGTCCGCAGTACTTC
TRBV5-1,TRBD1,TRBJ1-1,15,NA,CASSLGGREDTEAFF,TGCGCCAGCAGCCTAGGGGGCAGGGAGGACACTGAAGCTTTCTTT
TRBV11-3,NA,TRBJ1-3,13,large,CASSFTAGNTIYF,TGTGCCAGCAGCTTTACGGCTGGAAACACCATATATTTT
TRBV28,TRBD2,TRBJ2-1,14,NA,CASSTGLAYNEQFF,TGTGCCAGCAGTACGGGACTAGCTTACAATGAGCAGTTCTTC
TRBV6-5,NA,TRBJ1-1,12,NA,CASSSSFTEAFF,TGTGCCAGCAGTTCCAGTTTCACTGAAGCTTTCTTT
TRBV27,NA,TRBJ1-5,14,once,CASSNWGGRQPQHF,TGTGCCAGCAGTAATTGGGGGGGTCGACAGCCCCAGCATTTT
TRBV9,NA,TRBJ1-2,13,few,CASSVDQTYGYTF,TGTGCCAGCAGCGTAGACCAGACTTATGGCTACACCTTC
TRBV9,TRBD1,TRBJ2-5,16,few,CASSVTGSMVGETQYF,TGTGCCAGCAGCGTGACAGGGTCGATGGTAGGGGAGACCCAGTACTTC
TRBV4-2,TRBD2,TRBJ2-1,17,few,CASSQGLGRAGRDEQFF,TGTGCCAGCAGCCAAGGTCTAGGGAGGGCGGGGCGAGATGAGCAGTTCTTC
TRBV11-3,NA,TRBJ2-2,16,medium-sized,CASSYPRGSYTGELFF,TGTGCCAGCAGCTACCCGCGGGGCAGCTACACCGGGGAGCTGTTTTTT
TRBV9,NA,TRBJ2-3,16,NA,CASSPRQGLLTDTQYF,TGTGCCAGCAGCCCCCGGCAGGGACTCCTCACAGATACGCAGTATTTT
TRBV6-6,NA,TRBJ2-7,15,NA,CASSPFADRGYEQYF,TGTGCCAGCAGTCCGTTTGCGGACAGAGGTTACGAGCAGTACTTC
TRBV7-2,NA,TRBJ2-1,16,NA,CASSLVGGSSYNEQFF,TGTGCCAGCAGCTTAGTCGGCGGTAGCTCCTACAATGAGCAGTTCTTC
TRBV19,TRBD1,TRBJ1-5,17,NA,CASSMGTGARLNRPQHF,TGTGCCAGTAGTATGGGGACAGGGGCCCGGCTAAACCGGCCCCAGCATTTT
TRBV5-1,TRBD2,TRBJ2-5,15,few,CASSLGSGEWETQYF,TGCGCCAGCAGCTTGGGAAGCGGGGAATGGGAGACCCAGTACTTC
TRBV27,NA,TRBJ1-5,15,NA,CASSSLDRPNQPQHF,TGTGCCAGCAGTTCCCTCGACAGGCCTAATCAGCCCCAGCATTTT
TRBV6-4,NA,TRBJ2-1,14,NA,CASSLLGGPNEQFF,TGTGCCAGCAGTTTACTAGGAGGGCCCAATGAGCAGTTCTTC
TRBV12-5,NA,TRBJ2-7,12,NA,CASGSKTYEQYF,TGTGCTAGTGGTTCGAAAACCTACGAGCAGTACTTC
TRBV4-3,NA,TRBJ2-3,16,NA,CASSQDRAVGLDTQYF,TGCGCCAGCAGCCAAGATCGTGCCGTGGGACTAGATACGCAGTATTTT
TRBV7-9,NA,TRBJ2-7,13,few,CASTIRDSYEQYF,TGTGCCAGCACCATCCGGGACTCCTACGAGCAGTACTTC
TRBV4-3,NA,TRBJ2-7,15,NA,CASSQEWGVTYEQYF,TGCGCCAGCAGCCAAGAGTGGGGGGTAACCTACGAGCAGTACTTC
TRBV2,TRBD1,TRBJ1-1,14,medium-sized,CASIVDRAYTEAFF,TGTGCCAGCATCGTCGACAGGGCGTACACTGAAGCTTTCTTT
TRBV11-2,NA,TRBJ2-7,12,NA,CASSFDSYEQYF,TGTGCCAGCAGCTTCGACAGCTACGAGCAGTACTTC
TRBV2,NA,TRBJ1-5,14,few,CASSEANRAQPQHF,TGTGCCAGCAGTGAAGCTAACAGGGCTCAGCCCCAGCATTTT
TRBV7-9,TRBD2,TRBJ2-3,16,few,CASSLRASGVTDTQYF,TGTGCCAGCAGCTTAAGGGCTAGCGGGGTCACAGATACGCAGTATTTT
TRBV7-2,TRBD1,TRBJ1-5,14,few,CASSPGTVNQPQHF,TGTGCCAGCAGCCCCGGGACAGTTAATCAGCCCCAGCATTTT
TRBV5-1,NA,TRBJ2-3,15,once,CASSGIGTRTDTQYF,TGCGCCAGCAGCGGAATAGGGACTCGCACAGATACGCAGTATTTT
TRBV7-3,NA,TRBJ1-4,14,NA,CASSPGGAGEKLFF,TGTGCCAGCAGCCCCGGGGGGGCGGGTGAAAAACTGTTTTTT
TRBV6-5,TRBD1,TRBJ2-7,15,NA,CASSPRQGIAYEQYF,TGTGCCAGCTCCCCCCGACAGGGAATTGCCTACGAGCAGTACTTC
TRBV7-2,NA,TRBJ1-3,16,NA,CASSLEGQISGNTIYF,TGTGCCAGCAGCTTAGAGGGGCAGATCTCTGGAAACACCATATATTTT
TRBV30,TRBD2,TRBJ2-3,14,NA,CAWGLAGGADTQYF,TGTGCCTGGGGACTAGCGGGGGGGGCAGATACGCAGTATTTT
TRBV15,NA,TRBJ1-5,16,NA,CATSRLDRPSNQPQHF,TGTGCCACCAGCAGACTGGACAGACCTAGCAATCAGCCCCAGCATTTT
TRBV19,TRBD2,TRBJ2-2,15,NA,CASSIMSGGTGELFF,TGTGCCAGTAGTATAATGAGCGGGGGGACCGGGGAGCTGTTTTTT
TRBV5-1,TRBD2,TRBJ2-1,19,NA,CASSLGLAGGVSSYNEQFF,TGCGCCAGCAGCCTGGGACTAGCGGGAGGGGTTAGCTCCTACAATGAGCAGTTCTTC
TRBV6-5,NA,TRBJ2-5,16,NA,CASSYSAVPGEETQYF,TGTGCCAGCAGTTACTCTGCAGTCCCCGGGGAAGAGACCCAGTACTTC